This T cell receptor beta chain was found in a study of early T cells in non-severe SARS-CoV-2 infection. Overall study context: Sequenced bulk RNA came from whole blood that was unsorted, and chains were unpaired.

The CDR3 totals 15 residues. V lost 5 bases to trimming and J lost 4 bases; unmatched junction nucleotides: 8. The germline CDR1 and CDR2 sequences are MDHEN and SYDVKM. At least ten counts were recorded for this clonotype. Via MiXCR, TCRdb re-called the 5' RACE reads, giving one row per CDR3 protein. The profile covers about 83,000 distinct CDR3 sequences, with around 12% appearing a single time and about 6.5% taken by the ten largest. The source material was whole blood. The J gene is TRBJ1-1, the V gene TRBV28; 9 nucleotides align to TRBD1. The source of this sequence is an adult who was a healthcare worker with PCR-confirmed SARS-CoV-2 infection or an uninfected control (not recorded which). Written as DNA, the CDR3 is TGTGCCAGCAGTGAACTACAGGGGGCAGGCACTGAAGCTTTCTTT. It specifies CASSELQGAGTEAFF.